These T cell receptor beta chains were read from a single sample in a study of T cell changes during pregnancy in multiple sclerosis. Repertoires were generated with immunoSEQ multiplex PCR, while TCRdb's copy carries only in-frame clones and drops some. The table lists about 70,000 clones, roughly 94% of them singletons, with around 0.6% in the top ten. Sequencing used peripheral blood, obtained in the third trimester of pregnancy. The receptors originated from a female donor with multiple sclerosis, enrolled in a pregnancy study. Both conserved end residues are part of each CDR3. D genes are given only for firm matches. Clone size is given for some rows only: seen once, a few or many times, or a class if the clone is expanded.

clone_size j_call d_call v_call cdr3_aa cdr3_nt
NA TRBJ2-7 TRBD2 TRBV27 CASSLGGGRGSYEQYF TGTGCCAGCAGTTTAGGGGGCGGGAGGGGGTCCTACGAGCAGTACTTC
NA TRBJ2-2 NA TRBV5-1 CASSFVAGGTGELFF TGCGCCAGCAGCTTTGTGGCCGGGGGCACCGGGGAGCTGTTTTTT
NA TRBJ2-2 NA TRBV11-1 CASSLAIVANLQDTGELFF TGTGCCAGCAGCTTAGCGATTGTGGCCAACCTACAGGACACCGGGGAGCTGTTTTTT
NA TRBJ2-5 TRBD2 TRBV4-3 CASSQVAGGPRQETQYF TGCGCCAGCAGCCAAGTAGCGGGGGGGCCGAGGCAAGAGACCCAGTACTTC
NA TRBJ2-1 NA TRBV7-2 CASRRGINNEQFF TGTGCCAGCAGGAGAGGGATTAACAATGAGCAGTTCTTC
once TRBJ2-3 TRBD2 TRBV19 CASTGGGVADTQYF TGTGCCAGTACGGGGGGAGGGGTCGCAGATACGCAGTATTTT
NA TRBJ1-5 NA TRBV7-8 CASSLATQGRNQPQHF TGTGCCAGCAGCTTAGCTACACAGGGCCGCAATCAGCCCCAGCATTTT
NA TRBJ1-3 NA TRBV29-1 CSVGFGQGSGNTIYF TGCAGCGTTGGATTCGGGCAGGGCAGTGGAAACACCATATATTTT
NA TRBJ1-2 TRBD1 TRBV9 CASSERGQGAYYGYTF TGTGCCAGCAGCGAAAGGGGACAGGGGGCGTACTATGGCTACACCTTC
few TRBJ1-5 TRBD1 TRBV19 CASSLGTVGNQPQHF TGTGCCAGTAGCCTAGGGACAGTGGGCAATCAGCCCCAGCATTTT
NA TRBJ2-1 NA TRBV6-5 CASSQPGYLGKFF TGTGCCAGCAGCCAGCCGGGGTATCTTGGGAAGTTCTTC
once TRBJ2-6 NA TRBV4-3 CASSQTTGLSGANVLTF TGCGCCAGCAGCCAAACTACAGGTCTCTCTGGGGCCAACGTCCTGACTTTC
NA TRBJ1-2 NA TRBV12-5 CASVVTGGNGYTF TGTGCTAGTGTCGTTACCGGGGGGAATGGCTACACCTTC
NA TRBJ1-2 TRBD1 TRBV19 CASIEETGGLRGYTF TGTGCCAGTATTGAGGAAACAGGGGGCTTACGTGGCTACACCTTC
NA TRBJ2-6 TRBD2 TRBV7-8 CASSPGRAGANVLTF TGTGCCAGCAGCCCCGGGAGGGCTGGGGCCAACGTCCTGACTTTC
once TRBJ2-3 NA TRBV11-2 CASSLVGRSTDTQYF TGTGCCAGCAGCTTAGTAGGCAGGAGCACAGATACGCAGTATTTT
NA TRBJ1-4 NA TRBV2 CASRDQGMTNEKLFF TGTGCCAGCAGGGACCAGGGGATGACTAATGAAAAACTGTTTTTT
NA TRBJ2-7 NA TRBV6-1 CASSGDTSEQYF TGTGCCAGCAGTGGGGACACCTCCGAGCAGTACTTC
NA TRBJ2-1 TRBD1 TRBV4-1 CASSQAAGTGNNEQFF TGCGCCAGCAGCCAAGCCGCCGGGACAGGGAACAATGAGCAGTTCTTC
NA TRBJ2-3 NA TRBV29-1 CSVEYTDTQYF TGCAGCGTTGAATACACAGATACGCAGTATTTT